The present TCR beta chain was sequenced within a study of blood T cell repertoires in COVID-19. The CDR3 contains 16 residues. CDR1 and CDR2 (germline): MGHRA, YSYEKL. V lost 1 base to trimming and J lost 10 bases; unmatched junction nucleotides: 10. Sequencing was performed with immunoSEQ multiplex PCR; in TCRdb, only in-frame clones are kept and a portion is missing. The sample carries over 30,000 clones, roughly three quarters recorded once. The receptor was derived from a human donor in a cohort sampled during active COVID-19. The sequencing input was peripheral blood. The V gene is TRBV4-1, the J gene TRBJ2-1; 10 bases are a match to TRBD2. This CDR3 reads CASSQGWRTSGSEQFF. The CDR3 DNA reads as TGCGCCAGCAGCCAAGGGTGGAGGACTAGCGGATCAGAGCAGTTCTTC.